The 24 T cell receptor beta chains given below trace back to one sample, sequenced in a study of blood T cell repertoires in COVID-19. Clones were sequenced by immunoSEQ multiplex PCR, and TCRdb holds only the in-frame ones, with some missing. The repertoire holds some 250,000 clones, with 75% to 90% as singletons. Sequencing was carried out using PBMCs or T cells enriched from blood (not recorded which). The receptors originated from a woman aged 45-65 years who had recovered from COVID-19.

The rearrangement uses TRBV4-1 and TRBJ2-1; TRBD2 matches 8 bases. Losses at the gene ends were 3 bases for V and 2 bases for J; bases not matched to a gene: 12. The CDR3 sequence is 18 residues long. Germline-derived CDR1 and CDR2 are MGHRA and YSYEKL. Here the CDR3 reads CASSQGGGRLATYNEQFF. CDR3 coding DNA: TGCGCCAGCAGCCAGGGGGGCGGCCGACTAGCGACCTACAATGAGCAGTTCTTC.

The chain uses TRBV28 and TRBJ1-2, with D possibly being TRBD1 (5 bases). CDR3 length: 14 residues. The germline gives CDR1 MDHEN, CDR2 SYDVKM. V shed 3 bases and J shed 1 base, with 9 bases lying between them. The CDR3 DNA reads as TGTGCCAGCAGTTTGTACCAGGGTAACTATGGCTACACCTTC. Its translation: CASSLYQGNYGYTF.

The chain uses TRBV21-1 and TRBJ2-2; the D call in the table, TRBD1, was not verified against the DNA. TRBV21-1 is deemed a pseudogene. The CDR3 length is 17 residues. The CDR3 sequence: CASSKVETGSNTGELFF. The DNA for the CDR3 is TGTGCCAGCAGCAAAGTTGAGACAGGATCGAACACCGGGGAGCTGTTTTTT.

V usage is TRBV6-5 and J usage is TRBJ1-1; tentative D call: TRBD1 (5 bases). Trimming left V 7 bases short and J 3 bases short, with 15 bases between. The CDR3 has 14 amino acids. Germline loops: CDR1 MNHEY, CDR2 SVGAGI. As DNA, the CDR3 is TGTGCCAGCATCGGTCAGGGCTTTTACACTGAAGCTTTCTTT. It codes for CASIGQGFYTEAFF.

V usage is TRBV19 and J usage is TRBJ2-4, with TRBD1 identical over 7 bases. Germline trimming cut 4 bases from V and 8 bases from J; bases unmatched to any gene: 11. Germline-derived CDR1 and CDR2 are LNHDA and SQIVND (reference sequence). The CDR3 is made up of 15 amino acids. The CDR3 spells CASSKGQPRSYIQYF. In DNA, the CDR3 is TGTGCCAGTAGTAAGGGACAGCCCCGTTCGTACATTCAGTACTTC.

The rearrangement links TRBV4-1 to TRBJ2-5; 7 bases map to TRBD2. The germline CDR1 and CDR2 sequences are MGHRA and YSYEKL. The CDR3 runs to 14 residues. Trimming removed 5 bases from V and 2 bases from J; junction bases left unmatched: 5. CDR3 in amino acids: CASSISGSQETQYF. The CDR3 bases are TGCGCCAGCAGCATTAGCGGGTCACAAGAGACCCAGTACTTC.

The chain combines TRBV12-3 or TRBV12-4 with TRBJ2-5; 7 bases line up with TRBD2. The CDR3 contains 13 residues. Trimming cost V 1 base and J 5 bases; bases outside gene matches: 1. CDR3 region: CASSLVLAETQYF. CDR3 nucleotide sequence: TGTGCCAGCAGTTTAGTACTAGCGGAGACCCAGTACTTC.

V and J are TRBV28 and TRBJ2-2, with TRBD1 identical over 10 bases. Germline loops: CDR1 MDHEN, CDR2 SYDVKM. The CDR3 has 15 amino acids. Trimming removed 4 bases from V and 7 bases from J; junction bases left unmatched: 6. The CDR3: CASSYSDRGNGELFF. CDR3 in DNA: TGTGCCAGCAGTTACTCGGACAGGGGGAACGGGGAGCTGTTTTTT.

This clone was counted between two and nine times. The chain couples TRBV19 to TRBJ1-1, with 7 bases fitting TRBD1. The germline V gene encodes CDR1 LNHDA and CDR2 SQIVND (reference sequence). This CDR3 comprises 14 residues. The trim removed 5 bases at V and 2 bases at J, leaving 5 bases unmatched. The CDR3 spells CASSVRDSNTEAFF. The CDR3 DNA follows: TGTGCCAGTAGTGTCCGGGACAGTAACACTGAAGCTTTCTTT.

The rearrangement joins TRBV10-3 to TRBJ1-3; D is uncertain. The CDR3 extends over 12 amino acids. V was clipped by 10 bases and J by 0 bases, with 7 bases between them. The germline V gene has CDR1 ENHRY and CDR2 SYGVKD. The CDR3 DNA sequence: TGTGCCACCACTATCTCTGGAAACACCATATATTTT. Amino acid sequence: CATTISGNTIYF.

The sample holds one count of this clone. This chain uses TRBV21-1 with TRBJ1-6. TRBV21-1 is a listed pseudogene. This CDR3 spans 16 amino acids. The DNA for the CDR3 is TGTGCCAGCAGCAGCCGTAGTCTGTCCTATAATTCACCCCTCCACTTT. Encoded protein: CASSSRSLSYNSPLHF.

The chain combines TRBV28 with TRBJ1-6, with 12 bases lining up with TRBD1. CDR3 length: 18 residues. Germline-derived CDR1 and CDR2 are MDHEN and SYDVKM. V lost 6 bases to trimming and J lost 7 bases; unmatched junction nucleotides: 13. The CDR3: CASRDLWGQGAGNSPLHF. The CDR3 DNA follows: TGTGCCAGCAGGGACCTCTGGGGACAGGGGGCGGGGAATTCACCCCTCCACTTT.

The J gene is TRBJ2-1, the V gene TRBV2; TRBD2 is a possible D gene (7 bases). The CDR3 loop spans 15 amino acids. Trimming stripped 5 bases from V and 5 bases from J, with 16 bases between. The germline V gene encodes CDR1 SNHLY and CDR2 FYNNEI. The CDR3 DNA sequence: TGTGCCAGCAGTCTAGGGGGGGGTGGTAACAATGAGCAGTTCTTC. Amino acids: CASSLGGGGNNEQFF.

The J gene is TRBJ2-7, the V gene TRBV7-9; 7 bases align to TRBD1. Losses at the gene ends were 6 bases for V and 1 base for J; bases not matched to a gene: 6. CDR3 length: 14 amino acids. Germline lookup yields CDR1 SEHNR and CDR2 FQNEAQ (reference sequence). The CDR3 nucleotides read TGTGCCAGCAGACCCGGGACAGTTTCCTACGAGCAGTACTTC. It codes for CASRPGTVSYEQYF. The full variable domain, in which reference TRBV7-9 and TRBJ2-7 provide the parts outside the CDR3, is DTGVSQNPRHKITKRGQNVTFRCDPISEHNRLYWYRQTLGQGPEFLTYFQNEAQLEKSRLLSDRFSAERPKGSFSTLEIQRTEQGDSAMYLCASRPGTVSYEQYFGPGTRLTVT.

For the CDR3, the DNA is TGCGCCAGCAGCTTGTTTCAAGGGGGCTATGGCTACACCTTC. Translation gives CASSLFQGGYGYTF. This chain joins TRBV5-1 and TRBJ1-2; possible D gene TRBD1, 6 bases. CDR1 SGHRS and CDR2 YFSETQ come from the germline V gene. The CDR3 is 14 residues long. V lost 1 base and J 4 bases, leaving 11 bases between the germline ends.

The chain uses TRBV10-3 and TRBJ1-5; TRBD1 matches at 7 bases. V shed 4 bases, J shed 12 bases, and the junction held 9 bases outside the gene matches. The germline V gene has CDR1 ENHRY and CDR2 SYGVKD. The CDR3 has 13 residues. CDR3: CAISGGKGARQHF. CDR3 bases: TGTGCCATCAGTGGGGGAAAGGGGGCACGCCAGCATTTT.

The chain has TRBV2 and TRBJ1-2, with D possibly matching TRBD1 (5 bases). This CDR3 is built from 14 residues. V dropped 0 bases and J dropped 4 bases, with 9 bases sitting between them. Germline V CDR1 and CDR2: SNHLY, FYNNEI. CDR3 loop: CASSEARVAYGYTF. CDR3 in DNA: TGTGCCAGCAGTGAAGCCAGGGTAGCCTATGGCTACACCTTC.

CDR3 protein: CASSYEQGSYEQYF. As DNA, the CDR3 is TGTGCCAGCAGTTACGAACAGGGCTCCTACGAGCAGTACTTC. The chain employs TRBV6-5 and TRBJ2-7; TRBD1 is a possible D gene (6 bases). Germline V gene sequence: CDR1 MNHEY, CDR2 SVGAGI. The CDR3 extends over 14 amino acids. V was clipped by 2 bases and J by 0 bases, with 8 bases between them.

V gene TRBV5-1 combines with J gene TRBJ2-1; no clear D gene. The V and J ends lost 0 bases and 3 bases respectively, with 10 bases between them. Germline assignment: CDR1 SGHRS and CDR2 YFSETQ. This CDR3 spans 15 amino acids. The CDR3 here is CASSLAGSNYNEQFF. In DNA, the CDR3 is TGCGCCAGCAGCTTGGCAGGTAGTAACTACAATGAGCAGTTCTTC.

The chain links TRBV28 to TRBJ2-7; the match to TRBD2 covers 7 bases. Unmatched junction bases numbered 13, after V lost 2 bases and J lost 0 bases. Per the germline V gene, CDR1 is MDHEN and CDR2 is SYDVKM. The CDR3 has 18 residues. The CDR3 here is CASSLVLDLREASYEQYF. DNA of the CDR3: TGTGCCAGCAGTTTAGTGCTCGATCTCCGGGAGGCCTCCTACGAGCAGTACTTC.

The table lists this clone with a count of one. The V and J genes are TRBV12-3 or TRBV12-4 and TRBJ2-1; TRBD1 aligns across 7 bases. The junction had 12 bases not matched to a gene; V was cut back by 6 bases and J by 13 bases. The CDR3 is 13 residues long. The CDR3 sequence: CASSLGETGNQFF. The CDR3 region has the DNA TGTGCCAGCAGCCTAGGAGAGACAGGGAATCAGTTCTTC.

The chain uses TRBV4-1 and TRBJ2-1; 8 positions agree with TRBD1. The CDR3 length is 16 residues. The V and J ends lost 4 bases and 1 base, in that order; junction bases with no gene match: 6. The germline CDR1 and CDR2 sequences are MGHRA and YSYEKL. The DNA of the CDR3 is TGCGCCAGCAGCCGGGAACAGGGGGATTCCTACAATGAGCAGTTCTTC. It translates to CASSREQGDSYNEQFF.

This chain uses TRBV11-2 with TRBJ1-4; D remains unclear. Germline CDR1 is SGHAT and CDR2 is FQNNGV. V lost 1 base and J lost 8, with 14 bases in between. The CDR3 is 15 amino acids. The CDR3 spells CASSLVGAPREKLFF. DNA of the CDR3: TGTGCCAGCAGCTTAGTTGGTGCTCCGAGGGAAAAACTGTTTTTT.

The CDR3 protein is CASSQVDLGLTSEEQYF. CDR3 in DNA: TGCGCCAGCAGCCAAGTCGACCTAGGACTAACCTCTGAAGAGCAGTACTTC. The chain joins TRBV4-1 to TRBJ2-7, with a possible D match to TRBD2 (6 bases). V dropped 1 base and J dropped 7 bases, with 23 bases sitting between them. The CDR3 contains 17 residues. Germline-derived CDR1 and CDR2 are MGHRA and YSYEKL.